A selection of T cell receptor beta chains follows, all from one sample in a study of vaccination and CD4 T cells after COVID-19. TCRdb passed the PCR reads through MiXCR, listing each CDR3 protein once. In the table there are 15,000 or so distinct CDR3 sequences, over 40% of which are singletons. These receptors are not linked to any known antigen. The material sequenced was CD4+ T cells from blood, cultured in vitro, taken about 7 months after SARS-CoV-2 vaccination. Receptors were obtained from a human donor who had recovered from COVID-19. The CDR3 runs from the conserved cysteine through the conserved F or W. The D gene is left open where the match is weak. The listing skips clone size in some rows; elsewhere it reads once, few, many or a size class.

>.|TRBV7-6|TRBJ1-5|.
TGTGCCAGCAGCTTAAGGGGAAGCAATCAGCCCCAGCATTTT
CASSLRGSNQPQHF
>.|TRBV10-3|TRBJ1-1|.
TGTGCCATCCGCGAGGGGAACACTGAAGCTTTCTTT
CAIREGNTEAFF
>few|TRBV7-2|TRBJ2-1|.
TGTGCCAGCAGCTTAGAGGGGGTAGGCAATGAGCAGTTCTTC
CASSLEGVGNEQFF
>few|TRBV11-3|TRBJ2-5|.
TGTGCCAGCAGCTTTACCCAAGAGACCCAGTACTTC
CASSFTQETQYF
>.|TRBV7-2|TRBJ1-2|.
TGTGCCAGCAGCTCGAATAACTATGGCTACACCTTC
CASSSNNYGYTF
>few|TRBV7-7|TRBJ1-1|.
TGTGCTAGCAGCGCCCAGGTGAACACTGAAGCTTTCTTT
CASSAQVNTEAFF
>.|TRBV20-1|TRBJ2-7|.
TGCAGTGCTAGAGCTAACTACGGGACGTTGTGGCAGTACTTC
CSARANYGTLWQYF
>.|TRBV7-3|TRBJ2-3|.
TGTGCCAGCAGCGAACGGGGAGTCGACACAGATACGCAGTATTTT
CASSERGVDTDTQYF
>.|TRBV7-3|TRBJ2-7|TRBD2
TGTGCCAGCAGCTTAGTGGGGGAGGGGATGGGACTAGCCTCCTACGAGCAGTACTTC
CASSLVGEGMGLASYEQYF
>.|TRBV19|TRBJ2-4|.
TGTGCCAGTAAATCCTCGAGGGCCAAAAACATTCAGTACTTC
CASKSSRAKNIQYF
>few|TRBV20-1|TRBJ1-6|.
TGCAGTGCTAGAGTACGTCTTTCGGGGCAAAGGAATTCACCCCTCCACTTT
CSARVRLSGQRNSPLHF
>few|TRBV24-1|TRBJ1-5|.
TGTGCCACCGCGCCGGGACTCAAATTCGGTGGTAGCAATCAGCCCCAGCATTTT
CATAPGLKFGGSNQPQHF
>.|TRBV5-1|TRBJ2-1|TRBD2
TGCGCCAGCAGCTTGGTATTCGGGAGGGATTACAATGAGCAGTTCTTC
CASSLVFGRDYNEQFF
>.|TRBV29-1|TRBJ2-1|TRBD1
TGCAGCGGCACCGTGGGACAGACCTACAATGAGCAGTTCTTC
CSGTVGQTYNEQFF
>few|TRBV7-2|TRBJ2-3|.
TGTGCCAGCACGGGACTGGTTGGCACAGATACGCAGTATTTT
CASTGLVGTDTQYF
>.|TRBV6-5|TRBJ1-1|.
TGTGCCAGCAGATACTCCGACAGGAACACTGAAGCTTTCTTT
CASRYSDRNTEAFF
>.|TRBV6-5|TRBJ2-7|.
TGTGCCAGCAGTTACGACCGGGACTACGAGCAGTACTTC
CASSYDRDYEQYF
>.|TRBV20-1|TRBJ2-5|TRBD2
TGCAGTGCTAGAGGTGGAGCGGGGGGGCCTCAAGAGACCCAGTACTTC
CSARGGAGGPQETQYF
>.|TRBV20-1|TRBJ1-3|TRBD1
TGCAGTGCTAGCGTTTGGGGGACAGGTCGTGGAAACACCATATATTTT
CSASVWGTGRGNTIYF
>.|TRBV21-1|TRBJ2-7|.
TGTGCCAGTCTGTGGGGAGTGCGATCCTACGAGCAGTACTTC
CASLWGVRSYEQYF
>.|TRBV27|TRBJ1-2|TRBD1
TGTGCCAGCAGGGCCCCGACAGGGGGGGACTATGGCTACACCTTC
CASRAPTGGDYGYTF
>.|TRBV5-4|TRBJ2-1|TRBD1
TGTGCCAGCAGCTCTCCCGGGACAGGTTCCAATGAGCAGTTCTTC
CASSSPGTGSNEQFF
>.|TRBV7-2|TRBJ2-7|TRBD2
TGTGCCAGCAGCGTGTATAGCGGGAGGGGGCACGAGCAGTACTTC
CASSVYSGRGHEQYF
>.|TRBV5-1|TRBJ1-1|.
TGCGCCAGCAGCTTGTGGGGGTACACTGAAGCTTTCTTT
CASSLWGYTEAFF
>.|TRBV11-3|TRBJ1-1|TRBD1
TGTGCCAGCACCTCGGACAGGGCCACTGAAGCTTTCTTT
CASTSDRATEAFF
>.|TRBV6-2/TRBV6-3|TRBJ2-7|TRBD2
TGTGCCAGCACGATAGCGGGCCGTGGCTACGAGCAGTACTTC
CASTIAGRGYEQYF
>few|TRBV11-3|TRBJ2-7|.
TGTGCCAGCAGCGCGTATGATCGGCCCTACGAGCAGTACTTC
CASSAYDRPYEQYF
>.|TRBV5-4|TRBJ1-6|TRBD1
TGTGCCAGCAGCCAAGATCACAGGGGCGGTTCACCCCTCCACTTT
CASSQDHRGGSPLHF
>.|TRBV6-1|TRBJ1-5|.
TGTGCCAGCAGTGAAGTGGACAGAGGCAATCAGCCCCAGCATTTT
CASSEVDRGNQPQHF
>few|TRBV24-1|TRBJ2-7|.
TGTGCCACCAGTAGTTCTGCAGGGTGGAACGAGCAGTACTTC
CATSSSAGWNEQYF
>once|TRBV12-3/TRBV12-4|TRBJ1-1|TRBD1
TGTGCCAGCAGCAGACAGGGGGCGCGAAGCACTGAAGCTTTCTTT
CASSRQGARSTEAFF
>.|TRBV25-1|TRBJ2-3|.
TGTGCCAGCAGTGAATACCCACGAGGGGGGAGCACAGATACGCAGTATTTT
CASSEYPRGGSTDTQYF
>few|TRBV7-2|TRBJ2-5|TRBD2
TGTGCCAGCAGGAAGAGCAGCGGGAGAGAGACCCAGTACTTC
CASRKSSGRETQYF
>.|TRBV20-1|TRBJ1-3|.
TGCAGTGCCGGAACGTTGACTACCTACTCTGGAAACACCATATATTTT
CSAGTLTTYSGNTIYF
>.|TRBV10-3|TRBJ2-5|.
TGTGCCATCAGTGAGATAGCTGAGACCCAGTACTTC
CAISEIAETQYF
>.|TRBV7-3|TRBJ2-3|.
TGTGCCAGCAGCCCCGGGCAGGGTAGGGATACGCAGTATTTT
CASSPGQGRDTQYF
>few|TRBV7-9|TRBJ2-7|.
TGTGCCAGCAGCTTAGTTACGTTTGGGTCTGGCGAGCAGTACTTC
CASSLVTFGSGEQYF
>few|TRBV7-2|TRBJ1-1|.
TGTGCCAGCAGCTTGTTCAGAAGTAACGCTCCGAACACTGAAGCTTTCTTT
CASSLFRSNAPNTEAFF
>once|TRBV20-1|TRBJ2-1|TRBD2
TGCAGTGCTAGAGATCAATCACGACTAGCGTGGTACAATGAGCAGTTCTTC
CSARDQSRLAWYNEQFF
>.|TRBV25-1|TRBJ2-1|TRBD1
TGTGCCAGCAGTGACGGCCCCGGGACAGGGGTAAAGAATGAGCAGTTCTTC
CASSDGPGTGVKNEQFF
>few|TRBV5-4|TRBJ2-5|TRBD2
TGTGCCAGCAGCTTGGCCGGGGGGGGGGAGACCCAGTACTTC
CASSLAGGGETQYF
>.|TRBV21-1|TRBJ2-3|.
TGTGCCAGCAGCAAAGGGACTAGCGGGGGAACTAGCACAGATACGCAGTATTTT
CASSKGTSGGTSTDTQYF
>.|TRBV6-2/TRBV6-3|TRBJ1-5|.
TGTGCCAGCTTGGTCTACCCTATGCGTCCCCAGCATTTT
CASLVYPMRPQHF
>.|TRBV7-8|TRBJ2-7|TRBD2
TGTGCCAGCAGCTGGACTAGCGGAAATACCTACGAGCAGTACTTC
CASSWTSGNTYEQYF
>.|TRBV21-1|TRBJ2-7|.
TGTGCCAGCAGCCTAAACCGGGACAGGTTAGCCTACGAGCAGTACTTC
CASSLNRDRLAYEQYF
>.|TRBV27|TRBJ2-3|.
TGTGCCAGCAGTCGCAACCCTACCTATACGCAGTATTTT
CASSRNPTYTQYF
>.|TRBV27|TRBJ1-2|TRBD1
TGTGCCAGCAGTCTCGACAGGGGTTCGGCCGGCTACACCTTC
CASSLDRGSAGYTF